These 16 T cell receptor beta chains share one sample of origin, sequenced in a study of PD-L1 blockade in urothelial cancer. Here immunoSEQ multiplex PCR was the method, and the copy in TCRdb shows in-frame clones only, minus some. The sample lists some 25,000 clones, 84% occurring once. This specimen was PBMCs, taken around atezolizumab (anti-PD-L1) treatment. These receptors all come from a man between 70 and 80 years old with urothelial cancer.

CDR3 in amino acids: CASSLVSSGHLRSYNEQFF. CDR3 coding DNA: TGCGCCAGCAGCTTGGTTAGCTCGGGACATTTAAGATCCTACAATGAGCAGTTCTTC. This chain joins TRBV5-1 and TRBJ2-1; perhaps TRBD1 as D (6 bases). Trimming pared 0 bases from V and 1 base from J, leaving 20 bases between. The germline gives CDR1 SGHRS, CDR2 YFSETQ. This CDR3 is 19 amino acids long.

V is TRBV5-1 and J is TRBJ2-1, with 13 bases matching TRBD2. Germline CDR1 and CDR2: SGHRS and YFSETQ. The CDR3 runs 17 residues. V lost 0 bases to trimming and J lost 6 bases; unmatched junction nucleotides: 6. Here the CDR3 DNA reads TGCGCCAGCAGCTTGGGGACCGGGACTAGCGGGGCCAATGAGCAGTTCTTC. Translating it yields CASSLGTGTSGANEQFF.

The V and J genes are TRBV28 and TRBJ1-5; TRBD1 matches 9 bases. Germline trimming cut 7 bases from V and 5 bases from J; bases unmatched to any gene: 6. Germline V gene data show CDR1 as MDHEN and CDR2 as SYDVKM. CDR3 length: 14 residues. The CDR3 loop is CASNTDRGYQPQHF. The DNA of the CDR3 is TGTGCCAGCAATACGGACAGGGGTTATCAGCCCCAGCATTTT. Variable domain in full (rest from reference TRBV28 and TRBJ1-5): DVKVTQSSRYLVKRTGEKVFLECVQDMDHENMFWYRQDPGLGLRLIYFSYDVKMKEKGDIPEGYSVSREKKERFSLILESASTNQTSMYLCASNTDRGYQPQHFGDGTRLSIL.

This chain uses TRBV5-1 with TRBJ2-7, with 12 bases matching TRBD2. Per germline, CDR1 SGHRS and CDR2 YFSETQ. The length of the CDR3 is 15 residues. V lost 2 bases and J lost 7; bases outside the gene matches: 7. CDR3 DNA: TGCGCCAGCAGCTTCCTAGCGGGAGGGCCGGAAGAGCAGTACTTC. Amino acids: CASSFLAGGPEEQYF.

The rearrangement joins TRBV18 to TRBJ2-3; 8 positions agree with TRBD2. The germline CDR1 and CDR2 sequences are KGHSH and LQKENI. V shed 3 bases, J shed 6 bases, and the junction held 5 bases outside the gene matches. The CDR3 sequence is 14 residues long. Written as DNA, the CDR3 is TGTGCCAGCTCACCTCCGGGGGGGCCCGATACGCAGTATTTT. Its translation is CASSPPGGPDTQYF.

This rearrangement joins TRBV2 to TRBJ1-2, with 7 bases that match TRBD1. Germline V gene sequence: CDR1 SNHLY, CDR2 FYNNEI. The CDR3 contains 15 residues. J lost 5 bases, V lost 7 bases, and 13 bases had no gene match. The CDR3 spells CASIRPGQIEYGYTF. CDR3 DNA: TGTGCCAGCATCCGACCGGGACAGATAGAGTATGGCTACACCTTC.

This clone showed up just once. The rearrangement uses TRBV5-5 and TRBJ2-5; perhaps TRBD1 as D (6 bases). Germline V gives CDR1 SGHKS, CDR2 YYEKEE (reference sequence). This CDR3 is 15 amino acids long. V was clipped by 4 bases and J by 0 bases, with 13 bases between them. CDR3: CASSQAYRDQETQYF. CDR3 DNA: TGTGCCAGCAGCCAGGCCTACAGGGACCAAGAGACCCAGTACTTC.

This rearrangement joins TRBV28 to TRBJ1-2; 7 bases fit TRBD1. The J segment lost 2 bases and the V segment lost 7 bases, leaving 4 bases of the junction unmatched. CDR3 length equals 13 residues. Germline V gene sequence: CDR1 MDHEN, CDR2 SYDVKM. The CDR3 region has the DNA TGTGCCAGCAAGGCAGGGGGGAACTATGGCTACACCTTC. As protein: CASKAGGNYGYTF.

A few counts support this clone. The V and J genes are TRBV30 and TRBJ1-1; D might be TRBD1 (5 bases). This CDR3 region has 12 residues. Trimming stripped 2 bases from V and 5 bases from J, with 9 bases between. CDR1 and CDR2 from the germline V gene are GTSNPN and SVGIG (reference sequence). The CDR3: CAWSYTGTEAFF. The DNA of the CDR3 is TGTGCCTGGAGTTATACAGGAACTGAAGCTTTCTTT.

The rearrangement joins TRBV7-3 to TRBJ2-2; 7 nucleotides align to TRBD2. CDR3 length: 14 amino acids. Looked up from germline, CDR1 is SGHTA and CDR2 is FQGTGA. Trimming at V came to 1 base and at J to 7 bases, leaving 3 bases not matched to a gene. CDR3 bases: TGTGCCAGCAGCTTAAGCAGCGGGAACGGGGAGCTGTTTTTT. It specifies CASSLSSGNGELFF.

The chain recombines TRBV18 with TRBJ2-2, with D possibly matching TRBD2 (6 bases). CDR1 and CDR2 (germline): KGHSH, LQKENI. Trimming pared 2 bases from V and 4 bases from J, leaving 17 bases between. CDR3 size: 17 residues. The chain's CDR3 is CASSPANVAATTGELFF. The CDR3 DNA reads as TGTGCCAGCTCACCAGCTAACGTAGCGGCAACCACCGGGGAGCTGTTTTTT.

This clone was detected once. The V and J genes are TRBV11-2 and TRBJ2-7, with D maybe TRBD2 (5 bases). This CDR3 is 12 amino acids long. The germline gives CDR1 SGHAT, CDR2 FQNNGV. Trimming removed 7 bases at V and 4 bases at J, with 11 bases between. The DNA of the CDR3 is TGTGCCAGCAAACGGGATGGTTACGAGCAGTACTTC. Its translation is CASKRDGYEQYF.

The V call is TRBV5-4, the J call TRBJ2-3; the D gene is possibly TRBD2 (6 bases). Germline CDR1 and CDR2: SGHNT and YYREEE (reference sequence). Trimming shortened V by 3 bases and J by 0 bases, and 11 bases separated the two germline ends. The CDR3 spans 15 residues. Written as DNA, the CDR3 is TGTGCCAGCAGCTCGCCGGGGGACAGCACAGATACGCAGTATTTT. Amino acid sequence: CASSSPGDSTDTQYF. The full variable domain, with the rest looked up from reference TRBV5-4 and TRBJ2-3, is ETGVTQSPTHLIKTRGQQVTLRCSSQSGHNTVSWYQQALGQGPQFIFQYYREEENGRGNFPPRFSGLQFPNYSSELNVNALELDDSALYLCASSSPGDSTDTQYFGPGTRLTVL.

The V call is TRBV29-1, the J call TRBJ1-1; the D is unclear. Germline loops: CDR1 SQVTM, CDR2 ANQGSEA. V gave up 5 bases and J gave up 1 base, with 5 bases separating them. The length of the CDR3 is 11 residues. The CDR3 DNA reads as TGCAGCGTTCGAGAGAACACTGAAGCTTTCTTT. It encodes CSVRENTEAFF. Using reference TRBV29-1 and TRBJ1-1 for the parts outside the CDR3, the full variable domain is SAVISQKPSRDICQRGTSLTIQCQVDSQVTMMFWYRQQPGQSLTLIATANQGSEATYESGFVIDKFPISRPNLTFSTLTVSNMSPEDSSIYLCSVRENTEAFFGQGTRLTVV.

This clone ranks as large. The chain combines TRBV5-1 with TRBJ1-1, with a weak D call TRBD1 (5 bases). The CDR3 consists of 16 residues. The germline V gene encodes CDR1 SGHRS and CDR2 YFSETQ. The V end was cut by 0 bases, the J end by 6 bases, with 18 bases between. The DNA for the CDR3 is TGCGCCAGCAGCTTGGGGATAGGAGGGACGCGAGCTGAAGCTTTCTTT. Its translation is CASSLGIGGTRAEAFF.

This chain joins TRBV27 and TRBJ1-4; D might be TRBD1 (5 bases). This CDR3 contains 12 residues. The germline V gene encodes CDR1 MNHEY and CDR2 SMNVEV (reference sequence). The germline V and J ends were trimmed by 6 bases and 11 bases, with 13 bases remaining between them. CDR3 residues: CASSPVSGKLFF. The DNA of the CDR3 is TGTGCCAGCAGCCCCGTGTCAGGGAAACTGTTTTTT.